Sequencing of this TCR beta chain was carried out in a study of CD8 T cells in Susac syndrome. The CDR3 sequence is 12 residues long. Germline lookup yields CDR1 MNHEY and CDR2 SMNVEV (reference sequence). Trimming stripped 4 bases from V and 0 bases from J, with 4 bases between. Patients with Susac syndrome met the recently defined diagnostic criteria for definite or probable disease. This clonotype was found a few times. RNA, at roughly 0.5 to 1 ug, was reverse transcribed with random hexamers. TCRdb processed the immunoSEQ multiplex PCR reads anew with MiXCR; each CDR3 protein has one entry. The sample shows around 110,000 distinct CDR3 sequences, over 90% of them seen only once.

The chain has TRBV27 and TRBJ2-7; no definite D call. Sequencing was carried out using CD8+ T cells from PBMCs. The clonotype originates from a human donor with Susac syndrome. In nucleotides, the CDR3 is TGTGCCAGCAGTTCGAACTCCTACGAGCAGTACTTC. Protein product: CASSSNSYEQYF.